The 15 T cell receptor beta chains reported below all come from one sample, sequenced in a study of B cell selection in AIRE deficiency (dated by TCRdb to the late 2010s). Libraries were made using the immunoSEQ multiplex PCR assay. In TCRdb, the immuneACCESS table is reduced to in-frame sequences with V and J assigned. These tables do not hold every clone; where another copy was compared, an unresolved V gene accounts for under half, and the others remain unexplained. A total of approximately 21,000 clones appear in this sample, about 94% of them only once. The ten biggest clones cover less than 2% of the sample. Regulatory T cells were sorted as CD4+CD25hiCD127low/negative cells. Sequences were obtained from Tregs sorted from PBMCs. All receptors come from a human donor with AIRE deficiency.

V and J are TRBV28 and TRBJ2-3, with TRBD1 matching over 7 bases. The trim removed 5 bases at V and 4 bases at J, leaving 9 bases unmatched. Germline V gene sequence: CDR1 MDHEN, CDR2 SYDVKM. This CDR3 has 15 residues. DNA for the CDR3: TGTGCCAGCAGTCCCCCCCGACAGGGATCAGATACGCAGTATTTT. Amino acids: CASSPPRQGSDTQYF.

The V and J genes are TRBV11-2 and TRBJ2-3; D not resolved. The CDR3 has 13 residues. Germline V lookup: CDR1 SGHAT, CDR2 FQNNGV. The V and J ends lost 0 bases and 2 bases respectively, with 3 bases between them. CDR3 coding DNA: TGTGCCAGCAGCTTAGATCTCACAGATACGCAGTATTTT. Translating it yields CASSLDLTDTQYF.

This rearrangement joins TRBV28 to TRBJ2-3; no reliable D call. The V gene lost 5 bases and the J gene lost 6 bases, with 15 bases spanning the gap. CDR1 and CDR2 from the germline V gene are MDHEN and SYDVKM. This CDR3 contains 14 residues. CDR3 region: CASSPAGPADTQYF. The CDR3 nucleotides are TGTGCCAGCAGTCCAGCCGGGCCTGCGGATACGCAGTATTTT.

J is TRBJ2-7 and V is TRBV27; weak D call: TRBD2 (5 bases). Germline CDR1 and CDR2: MNHEY and SMNVEV (reference sequence). The V end was cut by 3 bases, the J end by 6 bases, with 18 bases between. This CDR3 comprises 15 residues. CDR3 region: CASSFGNFGVTEQYF. The CDR3 nucleotides read TGTGCCAGCAGTTTCGGGAACTTTGGGGTCACCGAGCAGTACTTC.

The rearrangement joins TRBV7-2 to TRBJ2-5; D not certain. Looked up from germline, CDR1 is SGHTA and CDR2 is FQGNSA. The CDR3 sequence is 13 residues long. The ends were cut back, 5 bases at V and 4 bases at J, with 11 bases in the middle. CDR3 nucleotide sequence: TGTGCCAGCAGCCCATGGTTTGGAGAGACCCAGTACTTC. Translating gives CASSPWFGETQYF.

CDR3 residues: CASRGSTTDTQYF. CDR3 in DNA: TGCGCCAGCAGAGGTAGTACCACAGATACGCAGTATTTT. The chain joins TRBV5-1 to TRBJ2-3; no clear D gene. Deletions cut 5 bases from V and 2 bases from J, with 9 bases between. The V gene's germline CDR1 is SGHRS and CDR2 YFSETQ. The CDR3 has 13 amino acids.

In this sample, this clone turned up once. The chain employs TRBV11-2 and TRBJ1-3; no firm D call. Looked up from germline, CDR1 is SGHAT and CDR2 is FQNNGV. The ends were cut back, 1 base at V and 0 bases at J, with 7 bases in the middle. This CDR3 has 15 amino acids. The DNA of the CDR3 is TGTGCCAGCAGCTTAGCAGCTAACTCTGGAAACACCATATATTTT. This translates into CASSLAANSGNTIYF.

This clone was seen more than once but under ten times. This chain connects TRBV18 to TRBJ2-7, with 7 nucleotides matching TRBD1. The CDR3 covers 14 residues. Unmatched junction bases numbered 2, after V lost 3 bases and J lost 0 bases. Germline lookup yields CDR1 KGHSH and CDR2 LQKENI. For the CDR3, the DNA is TGTGCCAGCTCACCGTCAGGGGGCTCCTACGAGCAGTACTTC. The encoded protein is CASSPSGGSYEQYF.

This chain links TRBV30 with TRBJ1-2; D is unresolved. The germline CDR1 and CDR2 sequences are GTSNPN and SVGIG (reference sequence). V lost 3 bases to trimming and J lost 8 bases, with 16 bases between them. The CDR3 length is 13 residues. The CDR3 loop reads CAWSPGSSGGYTF. The CDR3 coding sequence is TGTGCCTGGAGCCCCGGAAGCTCCGGGGGCTACACCTTC.

The CDR3 DNA sequence: TGTGCCAGCAGCTTACGGGAGGGCGGCAGCGAGCAGTACTTC. Translated: CASSLREGGSEQYF. The chain carries TRBV5-5 and TRBJ2-7; 8 positions match TRBD2. Germline CDR1 SGHKS, CDR2 YYEKEE (reference sequence). The trim removed 2 bases at V and 6 bases at J, leaving 7 bases unmatched. CDR3 length: 14 amino acids. Full variable domain (rest looked up from reference TRBV5-5 and TRBJ2-7): DAGVTQSPTHLIKTRGQQVTLRCSPISGHKSVSWYQQVLGQGPQFIFQYYEKEERGRGNFPDRFSARQFPNYSSELNVNALLLGDSALYLCASSLREGGSEQYFGPGTRLTVT.

The rearrangement links TRBV6-5 to TRBJ2-3; 8 nucleotides line up with TRBD1. The trim removed 6 bases at V and 5 bases at J, leaving 10 bases unmatched. The CDR3 is 15 amino acids. Germline V gene data show CDR1 as MNHEY and CDR2 as SVGAGI. The CDR3 spells CASRRTGTGGDTQYF. CDR3 nucleotide sequence: TGTGCCAGCAGGAGGACTGGGACAGGAGGAGATACGCAGTATTTT.

The CDR3 loop reads CASSYSIRVSGAEFF. As DNA, the CDR3 is TGTGCCAGCAGTTACTCGATTAGGGTTTCCGGGGCCGAGTTCTTC. The V gene is TRBV6-5, the J gene TRBJ2-1; D could derive from TRBD1 or TRBD2 (5 bases each). Germline V CDR1 and CDR2: MNHEY, SVGAGI. The CDR3 has 15 amino acids. Trimming left V 0 bases short and J 14 bases short, with 20 bases between.

V gene TRBV5-1 combines with J gene TRBJ1-6; maybe TRBD1 (5 bases). The CDR3 has 15 residues. The germline gives CDR1 SGHRS, CDR2 YFSETQ. The V and J ends lost 0 bases and 9 bases respectively, with 13 bases between them. This CDR3 is CASSLEGAGGSPLHF. Written as DNA, the CDR3 is TGCGCCAGCAGCTTGGAAGGGGCGGGGGGTTCACCCCTCCACTTT.

The rearrangement uses TRBV5-4 and TRBJ2-2, with 8 bases identical to TRBD1. The germline CDR1 and CDR2 sequences are SGHNT and YYREEE (reference sequence). The CDR3 has 15 amino acids. Trimming took 3 bases from V and 5 from J; bases not matched to a gene: 6. The CDR3 sequence is CASSYRDRLTGELFF. CDR3 bases: TGTGCCAGCAGCTATAGGGACAGGCTAACCGGGGAGCTGTTTTTT.

The chain joins TRBV7-2 to TRBJ2-5; D is undetermined. The V gene's germline CDR1 is SGHTA and CDR2 FQGNSA. Trimming pared 2 bases from V and 5 bases from J, leaving 6 bases between. The CDR3 totals 12 residues. CDR3 region: CASSLMGETQYF. CDR3 sequence (DNA): TGTGCCAGCAGCTTAATGGGGGAGACCCAGTACTTC. Filled out from reference TRBV7-2 and TRBJ2-5, the complete variable domain reads GAGVSQSPSNKVTEKGKDVELRCDPISGHTALYWYRQSLGQGLEFLIYFQGNSAPDKSGLPSDRFSAERTGGSVSTLTIQRTQQEDSAVYLCASSLMGETQYFGPGTRLLVL.